This T cell receptor beta chain was sequenced in a study of spatial heterogeneity in lung cancer. Study in general: Detected beta-chain sequences consistently exceeded alpha-chain sequences.

TCRdb independently ran MiXCR on the 5' RACE reads; one entry per CDR3 protein. The table has about 17,000 distinct CDR3 sequences, roughly a fifth seen once. Time point denoted: sample taken at primary tumor resection. Whole RNA, which was extracted from tumor, nontumor lung tissue or frozen PBMC, was sequenced without any cell sorting. There were 75 or so donors, all of them untreated patients with early-stage non-small cell lung cancer. General observations from the study: Ubiquitous expanded tumor TCRs appeared in blood more at resection than follow-up.

Details on this clonotype: The antigen is undetermined.

CDR1 LGHNA and CDR2 YSLEER come from the germline V gene. This CDR3 is 16 amino acids long. V was clipped by 0 bases and J by 5 bases, with 16 bases between them. This rearrangement joins TRBV4-3 to TRBJ2-5; D is possibly TRBD2 (7 bases). The sequencing here drew on PBMCs, taken at surgery. The receptor comes from a female donor with early-stage non-small cell lung cancer. This chain's CDR3 is CASSQDVGGPQETQYF. The CDR3 DNA sequence: TGCGCCAGCAGCCAAGACGTGGGGGGGCCACAGGAGACCCAGTACTTC.